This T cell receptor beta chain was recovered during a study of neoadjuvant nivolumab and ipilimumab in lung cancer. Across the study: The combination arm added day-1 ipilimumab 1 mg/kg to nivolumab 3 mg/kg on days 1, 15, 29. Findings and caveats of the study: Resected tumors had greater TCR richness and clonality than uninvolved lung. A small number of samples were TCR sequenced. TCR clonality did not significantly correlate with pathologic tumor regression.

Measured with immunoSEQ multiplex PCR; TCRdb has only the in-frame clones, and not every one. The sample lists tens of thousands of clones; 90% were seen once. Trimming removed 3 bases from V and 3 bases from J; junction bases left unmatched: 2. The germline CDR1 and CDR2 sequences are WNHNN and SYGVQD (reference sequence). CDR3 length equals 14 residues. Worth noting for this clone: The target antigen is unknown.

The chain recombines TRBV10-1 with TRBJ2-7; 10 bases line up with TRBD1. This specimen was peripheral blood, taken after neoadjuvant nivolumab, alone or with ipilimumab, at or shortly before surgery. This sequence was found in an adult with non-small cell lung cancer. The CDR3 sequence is CASSEGTGVYEQYF. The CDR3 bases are TGCGCCAGCAGTGAAGGGACAGGGGTCTACGAGCAGTACTTC.